The 20 T cell receptor beta chains below all came from one sample that was sequenced in a study of T cells expressing NK-cell markers (dated by TCRdb to about 2020). Libraries were constructed by 5' RACE. Sequencing was performed on an Illumina HiSeq 2000. The reads went through TCRdb reprocessing, and each CDR3 protein sequence gets one entry with no DNA. The sample's table covers about 160,000 distinct CDR3 sequences. The top ten constitute 20% to 25% of the sample. Material for sequencing was blood T cells: a sorted CD56 or NKG2C T cell subset, CD4+ or CD8+ T cells, or bulk PBMC T cells (not recorded which). The receptors were sampled from a man aged 18-75 years in good health.

The V gene is TRBV5-6, the J gene TRBJ2-5; TCRdb gives TRBD2 as the D gene, but with no DNA this cannot be confirmed. CDR1 and CDR2 (germline): SGHDT, YYEEEE. The CDR3 extends over 16 amino acids. CDR3 loop: CASSLGTSGVEETQYF.

This chain uses TRBV12-3 or TRBV12-4 with TRBJ1-2; TCRdb picks TRBD1, but there is no DNA to check that call. The CDR3 spans 14 residues. CDR3 sequence reads: CASSTGTLVYGYTF.

Measured by frequency, this clonotype is medium-sized (0.01 to 0.1%). V usage is TRBV25-1 and J usage is TRBJ2-3; TCRdb's D call, TRBD1, is unchecked because there is no DNA. The germline V gene encodes CDR1 MGHDK and CDR2 SYGVNS. This CDR3 is 12 amino acids long. The CDR3 loop is CASSEGRGTQYF.

This chain links TRBV27 with TRBJ1-2; lacking DNA, the TRBD1 call made by TCRdb goes unchecked. From germline, CDR1 is MNHEY and CDR2 SMNVEV (reference sequence). The CDR3 has 14 residues. CDR3 sequence: CASSYSQGSYGYTF.

This chain uses TRBV5-1 with TRBJ2-1; TCRdb designates TRBD1, a call that cannot be tested without DNA. The CDR3 has 14 residues. Germline assignment: CDR1 SGHRS and CDR2 YFSETQ. CDR3 region: CASSLGQGIGEQFF.

This chain links TRBV6-2 or TRBV6-3 with TRBJ1-5; TCRdb's D call, TRBD1, is unchecked because there is no DNA. The germline V gene encodes CDR1 MNHEY and CDR2 SVGEGT. The CDR3 extends over 14 amino acids. This CDR3 is CASSYTRGSQPQHF.

This chain joins TRBV7-9 and TRBJ1-6; TCRdb names TRBD1, which stays unverified in the absence of DNA. The CDR3 consists of 14 residues. The germline V gene encodes CDR1 SEHNR and CDR2 FQNEAQ (reference sequence). CDR3 region: CASSTGTGRSPLHF.

The chain uses TRBV12-3 or TRBV12-4 and TRBJ2-2; the TRBD2 assignment by TCRdb is unverifiable without DNA. The CDR3 loop spans 15 amino acids. CDR3 in amino acids: CASSLGGEDTGELFF.

The chain recombines TRBV28 with TRBJ2-2; TCRdb's D call of TRBD1 is untestable without DNA. The CDR3 is 17 amino acids. Germline assignment: CDR1 MDHEN and CDR2 SYDVKM. The CDR3 loop is CASSHKNWGAHDGELFF. Based on the CDR3 plus reference TRBV28 and TRBJ2-2, the full variable domain is DVKVTQSSRYLVKRTGEKVFLECVQDMDHENMFWYRQDPGLGLRLIYFSYDVKMKEKGDIPEGYSVSREKKERFSLILESASTNQTSMYLCASSHKNWGAHDGELFFGEGSRLTVL.

The rearrangement uses TRBV2 and TRBJ1-1; TCRdb names TRBD1, which stays unverified in the absence of DNA. CDR3 length: 11 residues. Germline CDR1 reads SNHLY; CDR2 reads FYNNEI. The CDR3 protein is CASSGRGWSFF. Using reference TRBV2 and TRBJ1-1 for the parts outside the CDR3, the full variable domain is EPEVTQTPSHQVTQMGQEVILRCVPISNHLYFYWYRQILGQKVEFLVSFYNNEISEKSEIFDDQFSVERPDGSNFTLKIRSTKLEDSAMYFCASSGRGWSFFGQGTRLTVV.

This chain links TRBV7-8 with TRBJ2-3; TCRdb names TRBD2, which stays unverified in the absence of DNA. CDR1 and CDR2 (germline): SGHVS, FQNEAQ. CDR3 size: 14 residues. CDR3 in amino acids: CASSPKDFLNTQYF.

The J gene is TRBJ1-1, the V gene TRBV10-3; there is no DNA to check the TCRdb D call of TRBD1. Germline CDR1 and CDR2: ENHRY and SYGVKD. The CDR3 spans 15 residues. The CDR3 region is CAISESGTGWTEAFF.

The rearrangement uses TRBV12-2 and TRBJ1-6. TRBV12-2 is given as a pseudogene. This CDR3 is built from 16 residues. The CDR3 region is CASRFWTADTNSPLHF.

V usage is TRBV2 and J usage is TRBJ2-1. This CDR3 has 15 residues. Germline CDR1 reads SNHLY; CDR2 reads FYNNEI. CDR3: CASSDWVLPGNEQFF.

This sequence joins TRBV7-9 and TRBJ2-5; the TRBD1 assignment by TCRdb is unverifiable without DNA. Germline CDR1 is SEHNR and CDR2 is FQNEAQ (reference sequence). The CDR3 has 15 residues. CDR3 sequence: CASYGDTLLGETQYF.

V gene TRBV2 combines with J gene TRBJ1-2. CDR1 and CDR2 from the germline V gene are SNHLY and FYNNEI. The CDR3 has 12 amino acids. This chain's CDR3 is CASRETNYGYTF.

The rearrangement joins TRBV20-1 to TRBJ2-7; TCRdb names TRBD2, which stays unverified in the absence of DNA. This CDR3 is built from 15 residues. CDR1 and CDR2 (germline): DFQATT, SNEGSKA (reference sequence). The chain's CDR3 is CSARVRSGTLNEQYF.

This chain joins TRBV9 and TRBJ2-1; TCRdb returns TRBD2, unconfirmable since there is no DNA. CDR1 and CDR2 (germline): SGDLS, YYNGEE. The CDR3 loop spans 14 amino acids. Here the CDR3 reads CASNFQRVYNEQFF.

V gene TRBV13 combines with J gene TRBJ2-1; TCRdb reports TRBD2, a call that lacks DNA to check it against. Per the germline V gene, CDR1 is PRHDT and CDR2 is FYEKMQ (reference sequence). The CDR3 loop spans 19 amino acids. CDR3 sequence reads: CASSLVPLAGGASYNEQFF.

V and J are TRBV4-1 and TRBJ2-1; TCRdb's D call, TRBD1, is unchecked because there is no DNA. Germline values: CDR1 MGHRA, CDR2 YSYEKL. The CDR3 extends over 15 amino acids. CDR3 in amino acids: CASSPIHTGAAEQFF.